This T cell receptor (beta chain) comes out of a study of prognosis after radiotherapy for stage I lung cancer. Study background: Patients with stage I non-small cell lung cancer joined the study from early 2018 through January 2019. Histologically, the tumors comprised squamous cell carcinoma in more than 5 patients and adenocarcinoma in around 12.

Multiplex PCR in two rounds served to amplify TCR beta CDR3 from genomic DNA. The use of primers specific to each TRBV and TRBJ gene characterized first-round PCR. TCRdb independently ran MiXCR on the multiplex PCR reads; one entry per CDR3 protein. The data show 20,000 to 30,000 distinct CDR3 sequences, with roughly 35% seen just once and roughly 60% held by the top ten. Study-wide results and caveats: Reportedly, patients with and without metastases differed in TRBV and TRBJ gene usage. Lower values of Shannon entropy after stereotactic body radiation therapy were seen in patients who developed distant metastases.

In the case of this clonotype: The antigen remains undetermined.

Germline loops: CDR1 SGHAT, CDR2 FQNNGV. The CDR3 contains 13 residues. Trimming removed 0 bases at V and 10 bases at J, with 9 bases between. This TCR was recovered from a donor aged 50 or older with non-small cell lung cancer. This chain links TRBV11-2 with TRBJ2-2, with D maybe TRBD1 (6 bases). The sample consisted of PBMCs, taken before or after stereotactic body radiation therapy (not recorded which). The CDR3 sequence is CASSLDTGLELFF. Written as DNA, the CDR3 is TGTGCCAGCAGCTTAGATACAGGGTTGGAGCTGTTTTTT.